This T cell receptor beta chain was documented in a study of low-dose radiotherapy and immunotherapy resistance in tumors. Across the study: Dosing for Cohort 2 consisted of 1 Gy per fraction every two weeks, reaching a total of 13 Gy over 26 weeks. Cyclophosphamide was given intravenously at 200 mg/m2 every two weeks, and each dose came one day before radiation and immunotherapy.

Donors were treated with nivolumab, ipilimumab, aspirin, and low-dose cyclophosphamide and radiotherapy. The CDR3 has 15 amino acids. Germline CDR1 and CDR2: SGHVS and FQNEAQ. Germline trimming cut 6 bases from V and 4 bases from J; bases unmatched to any gene: 7. Priming of first-strand cDNA relied on TRAV- and TRBV-specific primers (covering alpha and beta chains). PCR amplification of the TCRs was performed with Phusion for approximately 20 PCR cycles, and it relied on a constant-region primer together with a V-primer adapter. After the mRNA was isolated, it was amplified using in vitro transcription. TCRdb redid the calling of the reads with MiXCR, one entry per CDR3 protein. The sample consists of about 12,000 distinct CDR3 sequences, 76% of them appearing once.

The chain uses TRBV7-8 and TRBJ2-2, with TRBD1 identical over 8 bases. This clonotype was sampled from a human donor with advanced metastatic prostate, ovarian, gallbladder or colorectal cancer (not recorded which). This table probably holds off-target reads from a library built for another chain. As DNA, the CDR3 is TGTGCCAGCAGACCAGGGGGCGCAGGCACCGGGGAGCTGTTTTTT. Protein: CASRPGGAGTGELFF.